This T cell receptor beta chain was documented in a study of blood T cell repertoires in COVID-19. V dropped 6 bases and J dropped 7 bases, with 9 bases sitting between them. Germline values: CDR1 MNHEY, CDR2 SMNVEV (reference sequence). The CDR3 loop spans 12 amino acids. Profiling relied on immunoSEQ multiplex PCR, and the TCRdb table lists in-frame clones only, not all of them. The table lists hundreds of thousands of clones, approximately 90% of them singletons. The TCR was taken from a man aged 40-50 years who had recovered from COVID-19. V and J are TRBV27 and TRBJ2-2; unclear D gene. Sample: PBMCs or T cells enriched from blood (not recorded which). The CDR3 region has the DNA TGTGCCAGCAGCAAGCTTAGCGGGGAGCTGTTTTTT. As protein: CASSKLSGELFF.